A selection of T cell receptor beta chains follows, all from one sample in a study of monozygotic twins with inflammatory bowel disease. TCRdb re-called the 5' RACE reads, yielding one record per CDR3 amino acid sequence without DNA. The repertoire table contains 300,000 to 400,000 distinct CDR3 sequences. Sequencing was carried out using blood. The receptors originated from a human donor with ulcerative colitis or Crohn's disease, or a healthy co-twin of an affected twin (not recorded which). The CDR3 runs from the conserved cysteine through the conserved F or W.

TRBJ1-5,TRBV12-3/TRBV12-4,16,CASSFRDGLSNQPQHF
TRBJ1-6,TRBV25-1,14,CASSGDSQFSPLHF
TRBJ2-2,TRBV11-1,15,CASSRDRGRTGELFF
TRBJ2-1,TRBV6-1,16,CASSERTGSSYNEQFF
TRBJ1-2,TRBV30,12,CAWSVGDYGYTF
TRBJ2-3,TRBV5-4,16,CASSKTSGGNPDTQYF
TRBJ2-7,TRBV13,17,CASSLGWGRGSSYEQYF
TRBJ2-2,TRBV5-1,16,CASSSSPGQGTGELFF
TRBJ2-2,TRBV6-1,14,CASRNRRVTGELFF
TRBJ2-7,TRBV24-1,15,CATSGSGGTSYEQYF
TRBJ2-3,TRBV13,14,CASSQRLAGDTQYF
TRBJ2-7,TRBV5-1,15,CASSLAWSINYEQYF
TRBJ2-5,TRBV5-1,14,CASRAGTGSGTQYF
TRBJ2-1,TRBV12-3/TRBV12-4,15,CASSLGSGVYNEQFF
TRBJ2-4,TRBV7-2,15,CASSPYRLAKNIQYF
TRBJ2-2,TRBV4-2,15,CASSANPQGPGELFF
TRBJ1-1,TRBV11-1,15,CASSLVTGGDTEAFF
TRBJ2-5,TRBV18,13,CASSIADGETQYF
TRBJ1-5,TRBV4-2,15,CASSQDGQGIDPQHF
TRBJ1-1,TRBV7-3,17,CASSFQGPQLLNTEAFF
TRBJ2-1,TRBV15,15,CATSRPGTPDNEQFF
TRBJ1-6,TRBV6-2/TRBV6-3,13,CASRGQWGSPLHF
TRBJ2-3,TRBV9,14,CASSGQGRTDTQYF
TRBJ1-6,TRBV7-3,14,CASSLTGQNSPLHF
TRBJ2-3,TRBV5-1,13,CASNNDRADTQYF
TRBJ2-3,TRBV15,16,CATSTGLAGGTDTQYF